These 17 T cell receptor beta chains were sequenced from one sample in a study of blood T cell repertoires in COVID-19. Here immunoSEQ multiplex PCR was the method, and the copy in TCRdb shows in-frame clones only, minus some. Of 150,000 to 200,000 clones in the sample, around 88% were seen once. The source material was peripheral blood. The receptor source for this set is a human donor in a cohort sampled during active COVID-19.

This sequence joins TRBV9 and TRBJ1-4, with 9 nucleotides matching TRBD1. CDR1 and CDR2 (germline): SGDLS, YYNGEE. CDR3 length: 14 residues. Unmatched junction bases numbered 12, after V lost 4 bases and J lost 14 bases. The CDR3 nucleotides are TGTGCCAGCAGCCCGCGGACAGGGGTCCAGTACCTGTTTTTT. It translates to CASSPRTGVQYLFF.

The V gene is TRBV4-2, the J gene TRBJ2-7; TRBD1 matches 7 bases. This CDR3 spans 15 amino acids. Germline CDR1 is LGHNA and CDR2 is YNFKEQ. V shed 1 base, J shed 0 bases, and the junction held 3 bases outside the gene matches. CDR3 protein: CASSQAGQSSYEQYF. The CDR3 coding sequence is TGTGCCAGCAGCCAAGCGGGACAGAGCTCCTACGAGCAGTACTTC.

This clone was found a few times. Other DNA sequences in the same sample also yield this CDR3. The rearrangement joins TRBV7-2 to TRBJ2-5, with D perhaps TRBD1 (6 bases). Germline V gene lookup returns CDR1 SGHTA and CDR2 FQGNSA. Trimming cost V 2 bases and J 5 bases, with 9 bases left between them. The CDR3 is 13 residues long. CDR3 coding DNA: TGTGCCAGCAGCTTAAACAGGGTTGAGACCCAGTACTTC. The encoded protein is CASSLNRVETQYF.

The rearrangement joins TRBV27 to TRBJ1-4; TRBD1 agrees at 9 bases. This CDR3 contains 16 residues. J gave up 4 bases and V 5 bases, and 8 bases lay outside the gene matches. Germline CDR1 and CDR2: MNHEY and SMNVEV (reference sequence). The CDR3 coding sequence is TGTGCCAGCAGTCGATGGGGACAGGGATTTAATGAAAAACTGTTTTTT. This codes for CASSRWGQGFNEKLFF.

This sequence joins TRBV7-2 and TRBJ2-3; TRBD2 matches at 10 bases. The V gene's germline CDR1 is SGHTA and CDR2 FQGNSA. Trimming removed 5 bases from V and 0 bases from J; junction bases left unmatched: 5. This CDR3 comprises 16 residues. For the CDR3, the DNA is TGTGCCAGCAGCGCGGGACTAGCGACTAGCACAGATACGCAGTATTTT. Translated, it gives CASSAGLATSTDTQYF.

The V gene is TRBV29-1, the J gene TRBJ2-7; 13 nucleotides line up with TRBD2. Losses at the gene ends were 3 bases for V and 2 bases for J; bases not matched to a gene: 4. This CDR3 contains 15 residues. Germline CDR1 reads SQVTM; CDR2 reads ANQGSEA. CDR3 loop: CSVDRLAGGAYEQYF. The CDR3 coding sequence is TGCAGCGTTGATCGACTAGCGGGAGGAGCCTACGAGCAGTACTTC.

In this sample, this clone turned up once. The chain is built from TRBV30 and TRBJ2-2, with 12 bases matching TRBD2. V gave up 0 bases and J gave up 1 base; unmatched junction bases: 0. The CDR3 runs to 16 residues. CDR1 GTSNPN and CDR2 SVGIG come from the germline V gene (reference sequence). The CDR3 loop reads CAWSVGLAGNTGELFF. CDR3 nucleotides: TGTGCCTGGAGTGTGGGACTAGCGGGGAACACCGGGGAGCTGTTTTTT.

This sequence joins TRBV3-1 (or the pseudogene TRBV3-2) and TRBJ2-1; 8 positions match TRBD2. With V trimmed by 0 bases and J by 6 bases, 7 bases remained unmatched. This CDR3 is built from 16 residues. CDR1 is LGHDT, CDR2 YNNKEL, per germline (reference sequence). CDR3 nucleotides: TGTGCCAGCAGCCAAGATAGAGTAGCGGGACGCAATGAGCAGTTCTTC. Translated: CASSQDRVAGRNEQFF.

The V gene is TRBV7-9, the J gene TRBJ1-6; D gene ambiguous. There are 14 residues in the CDR3. V was shortened by 5 bases and J by 11 bases, with 16 bases between the two germline ends. Germline V gene sequence: CDR1 SEHNR, CDR2 FQNEAQ (reference sequence). The CDR3 DNA reads TGTGCCAGCAGCAGCGATCAGCGAAGGACACCCCTCCACTTT. Residues: CASSSDQRRTPLHF.

V usage is TRBV6-1 and J usage is TRBJ2-5; no definite D call. Trimming cost V 0 bases and J 14 bases, with 13 bases left between them. This CDR3 contains 12 residues. Germline V lookup: CDR1 MNHNS, CDR2 SASEGT. CDR3: CASSEAGDPPYF. CDR3 in DNA: TGTGCCAGCAGTGAAGCTGGAGACCCTCCTTACTTC.

The V and J genes are TRBV6-5 and TRBJ1-6; 7 bases agree with TRBD1. CDR1 is MNHEY, CDR2 SVGAGI, per germline. Losses at the gene ends were 7 bases for V and 7 bases for J; bases not matched to a gene: 7. There are 14 residues in the CDR3. As DNA, the CDR3 is TGTGCCAGCACCCCTGGGGGACAGAATTCACCCCTCCACTTT. Protein: CASTPGGQNSPLHF.

The rearrangement uses TRBV2 and TRBJ2-5, with D tentatively TRBD2 (6 bases). V lost 7 bases to trimming and J lost 4 bases, with 13 bases between them. Germline values: CDR1 SNHLY, CDR2 FYNNEI. The CDR3 has 13 residues. CDR3 DNA sequence: TGTGCCAGCACCCGGGACTCACCAGAGACCCAGTACTTC. Translated, it gives CASTRDSPETQYF.

The gene calls are TRBV3-1 (or the pseudogene TRBV3-2) and TRBJ2-1; 9 nucleotides line up with TRBD2. Germline loops: CDR1 LGHDT, CDR2 YNNKEL (reference sequence). The CDR3 contains 15 residues. With 4 bases clipped from V and 7 bases from J, the junction kept 8 bases outside the gene matches. The CDR3 is CASSLFGSGSNEQFF. DNA for the CDR3: TGTGCCAGCAGCCTCTTTGGTAGCGGGAGTAATGAGCAGTTCTTC.

The J gene is TRBJ1-5, the V gene TRBV19; D gene unclear. CDR3 length: 14 residues. The germline CDR1 and CDR2 sequences are LNHDA and SQIVND (reference sequence). Between the trimmed V and J ends, which lost 7 bases and 4 bases, there was a span of 14 bases. The CDR3 protein is CASTKGVGNQPQHF. The CDR3 nucleotides read TGTGCCAGTACAAAGGGAGTAGGGAATCAGCCCCAGCATTTT.

The chain is built from TRBV5-6 and TRBJ2-7, with a tentative D call TRBD2 (6 bases). The CDR3 runs 15 residues. V lost 3 bases to trimming and J lost 3 bases, with 16 bases between them. The V gene's germline CDR1 is SGHDT and CDR2 YYEEEE. In nucleotides, the CDR3 is TGTGCCAGCAGCTGGGGCGGAGAGGGAGGCTACGAGCAGTACTTC. Its translation: CASSWGGEGGYEQYF.

V is TRBV4-3 and J is TRBJ1-4; 10 bases align to TRBD1. J lost 7 bases, V lost 4 bases, and 6 bases had no gene match. The CDR3 totals 15 residues. The germline V gene has CDR1 LGHNA and CDR2 YSLEER. The CDR3 bases are TGCGCCAGCAGCCGGGTCCGGGACAGGGGTGAAAAACTGTTTTTT. Amino acid sequence: CASSRVRDRGEKLFF.

The chain recombines TRBV29-1 with TRBJ1-1; no definite D call. V shed 7 bases and J shed 6 bases, with 12 bases lying between them. The CDR3 spans 11 residues. Germline loops: CDR1 SQVTM, CDR2 ANQGSEA. The chain's CDR3 is CSGTGFSEAFF. DNA for the CDR3: TGCAGCGGCACTGGTTTCTCTGAAGCTTTCTTT.